Listed below are T cell receptor beta chains from one sample, sequenced in a study of cytomegalovirus exposure and HLA in healthy donors. Sequenced by immunoSEQ multiplex PCR; TCRdb stores in-frame clones only, minus some. The table has roughly 120,000 clones, 80% seen once; the top ten hold roughly 9.2%. The material sequenced was PBMCs. The receptors were sampled from a female donor in good health and CMV-seropositive. Both conserved end residues are part of each CDR3. D genes are given only for firm matches. Only part of the rows carry a size: once, few, many, or a class if the clone is expanded.

v_call	j_call	d_call	clone_size	cdr3_nt	cdr3_aa
TRBV5-1	TRBJ2-3	-	-	TGCGCCAGCAGCCTGGGATGGGGCGCAGATACGCAGTATTTT	CASSLGWGADTQYF
TRBV10-2	TRBJ2-6	-	-	TGCGCCAGCAGCAGCTCTGGGGCCAACGTCCTGACTTTC	CASSSSGANVLTF
TRBV28	TRBJ1-2	TRBD1	-	TGTGCCAGCAGCCCCGGACAGGGGTATGGCTACACCTTC	CASSPGQGYGYTF
TRBV16	TRBJ2-2	-	-	TGTGCCAGCAGCCAATCCAGGGGATCCGGGGAGCTGTTTTTT	CASSQSRGSGELFF
TRBV7-2	TRBJ2-7	TRBD1	-	TGTGCCAGCAGCTTTACCGGGACAGGCTCCTACGAGCAGTACTTC	CASSFTGTGSYEQYF
TRBV18	TRBJ1-4	-	-	TGTGCCAGCTCACCAAATGGCAGGTCAGCAGAAAAACTGTTTTTT	CASSPNGRSAEKLFF
TRBV5-4	TRBJ2-3	-	once	TGTGCCAGCAGCCTACGACAGGGAGGTTCGGCAGATACGCAGTATTTT	CASSLRQGGSADTQYF
TRBV30	TRBJ1-6	-	-	TGTGCCTGGAGTGTAGGCAGGAATAATTCACCCCTCCACTTT	CAWSVGRNNSPLHF
TRBV5-1	TRBJ2-2	-	-	TGCGCCAGCAGCCCAGGGTGGGGCGGGGAGCTGTTTTTT	CASSPGWGGELFF
TRBV29-1	TRBJ2-7	-	-	TGCAGCGTTGAAGAGCTAGGGGGGGACGAGCAGTACTTC	CSVEELGGDEQYF
TRBV7-9	TRBJ1-3	TRBD1	-	TGTGCCAGCAGCCACGCCGGGACAGGGACCAGAAACACCATATATTTT	CASSHAGTGTRNTIYF
TRBV12-5	TRBJ1-1	-	-	TGTGCTAGTGGTTTGGTACCCCCAGGGGAAAGGGAAGCTTTCTTT	CASGLVPPGEREAFF
TRBV5-8	TRBJ2-3	-	once	TGTGCCAGCAGCGGGGACAAGGGGGATTATTTT	CASSGDKGDYF
TRBV5-4	TRBJ2-3	-	-	TGTGCCAGCAACCAGGGGGGTGGCACAGATACGCAGTATTTT	CASNQGGGTDTQYF
TRBV7-2	TRBJ1-6	-	-	TGTGCCAGCAGCTTAGCGGCAGGGTTTAATTCACCCCTCCACTTT	CASSLAAGFNSPLHF
TRBV2	TRBJ1-5	-	-	TGTGCCAGCATACAGGATTATAGCAATCAGCCCCAGCATTTT	CASIQDYSNQPQHF
TRBV19	TRBJ2-1	-	few	TGTGCCAGTAGTACGAATCAGGGATACAATGAGCAGTTCTTC	CASSTNQGYNEQFF